This T cell receptor (beta chain) is drawn from a study of CD8+ T cells in alopecia areata. As for the study in general: At a dose of 5 to 10 mg twice daily, oral tofacitinib was given to treated patients. The authors scored treated patients' severity by affected scalp percentage.

Broader study findings: Tofacitinib significantly brought down scalp clonality and expanded CD8+ clones among top 100. Persistence in scalp and blood during tofacitinib was observed for many expanded lesional clones.

This sample's treatment: oral pan-JAK inhibitor, 5-10 mg twice daily. RNA was extracted and reverse transcribed into cDNA as the sequencing template. Repertoires were generated with immunoSEQ multiplex PCR, while TCRdb's copy carries only in-frame clones and drops some. The table shows 150,000 to 200,000 clones, with 60% to 75% occurring only once. Germline V gene lookup returns CDR1 DFQATT and CDR2 SNEGSKA (reference sequence). The V gene lost 3 bases and the J gene lost 1 base, with 4 bases spanning the gap. The CDR3 has 11 amino acids. As regards this clone: The antigen is undetermined.

Source: CD4+ T cells sorted from blood, taken at week 24, from a patient treated with tofacitinib. The genes are TRBV20-1 and TRBJ2-7; D gene ambiguous. This receptor was obtained from a human donor with alopecia areata. The CDR3 sequence: CSASKSYEQYF. For the CDR3, the DNA is TGCAGTGCTAGTAAGTCCTACGAGCAGTACTTC.